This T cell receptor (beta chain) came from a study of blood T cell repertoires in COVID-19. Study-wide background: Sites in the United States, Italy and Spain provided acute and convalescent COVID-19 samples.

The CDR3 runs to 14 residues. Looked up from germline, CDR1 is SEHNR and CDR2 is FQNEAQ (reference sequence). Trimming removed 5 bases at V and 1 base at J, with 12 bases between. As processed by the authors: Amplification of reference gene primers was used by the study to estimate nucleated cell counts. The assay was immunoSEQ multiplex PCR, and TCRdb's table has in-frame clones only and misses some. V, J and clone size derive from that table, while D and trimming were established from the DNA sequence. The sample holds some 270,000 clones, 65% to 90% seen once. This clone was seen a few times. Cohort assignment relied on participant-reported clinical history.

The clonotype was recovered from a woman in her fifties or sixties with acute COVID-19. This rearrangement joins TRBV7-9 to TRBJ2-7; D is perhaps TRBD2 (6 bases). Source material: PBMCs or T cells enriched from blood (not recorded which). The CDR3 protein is CASSLPAGSYEQYF. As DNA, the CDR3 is TGTGCCAGCAGCCTACCGGCGGGGTCCTACGAGCAGTACTTC.